Listed here are 3 T cell receptor beta chains from one sample, sequenced in a study of cytomegalovirus exposure and HLA in healthy donors. PCR amplification relied on 60 Vbeta primers (plus 13 Jbeta primers). Here immunoSEQ multiplex PCR was the method, and the copy in TCRdb shows in-frame clones only, minus some. The repertoire holds about 36,000 clones, with over 60% as singletons. The sequenced sample was PBMCs. These receptors were taken from a young man in good health and CMV-seronegative.

The rearrangement links TRBV7-2 to TRBJ2-2; 10 bases fit TRBD2. CDR3 length equals 15 residues. V gave up 7 bases and J gave up 6 bases; unmatched junction bases: 8. Germline assignment: CDR1 SGHTA and CDR2 FQGNSA. This CDR3 is CASKGASGSPGELFF. In DNA, the CDR3 is TGTGCCAGCAAGGGAGCTAGCGGGAGTCCCGGGGAGCTGTTTTTT. Looking up the rest from reference TRBV7-2 and TRBJ2-2 gives the full variable domain: GAGVSQSPSNKVTEKGKDVELRCDPISGHTALYWYRQSLGQGLEFLIYFQGNSAPDKSGLPSDRFSAERTGGSVSTLTIQRTQQEDSAVYLCASKGASGSPGELFFGEGSRLTVL.

This sequence joins TRBV9 and TRBJ1-5, with no clear D. The CDR3 runs to 15 residues. CDR1 is SGDLS and CDR2 is YYNGEE in the germline V gene. Trimming left V 0 bases short and J 0 bases short, with 7 bases between. The CDR3 DNA is TGTGCCAGCAGCGTAGGGGCAGTTAGCAATCAGCCCCAGCATTTT. Translated: CASSVGAVSNQPQHF.

This clone was observed a few times. The chain links TRBV5-3 to TRBJ2-1; D is perhaps TRBD2 (6 bases). TRBV5-3 has ORF status, its function being uncertain. Trimming pared 0 bases from V and 2 bases from J, leaving 9 bases between. This CDR3 comprises 15 residues. The CDR3: CARSLAGVPYNEQFF. CDR3 sequence (DNA): TGTGCCAGAAGCTTGGCGGGGGTCCCCTACAATGAGCAGTTCTTC.